These T cell receptor beta chains were read from a single sample in a study of blood T cell repertoires in COVID-19. Profiled with immunoSEQ multiplex PCR; TCRdb holds only in-frame clones, not every one. The sample includes hundreds of thousands of clones, 65% to 90% of them seen just once. The material sequenced was PBMCs or T cells enriched from blood (not recorded which). The receptors were sampled from a woman aged 50 to 65 with acute COVID-19. Each CDR3 is given with its conserved first and last residue. D genes are given only for firm matches. Expanded clones are given a class, and other clones once, few, many or no size at all.

d_gene	v_gene	j_gene	abundance	CDR3aa	CDR3nt
TRBD1	TRBV4-1	TRBJ2-5	-	CASSRTGGSGYQETQYF	TGCGCCAGCAGCCGTACAGGGGGCTCCGGGTACCAAGAGACCCAGTACTTC
-	TRBV7-2	TRBJ2-7	-	CASSLQVASVYEQYF	TGTGCCAGCAGCTTACAGGTAGCTAGCGTCTACGAGCAGTACTTC
TRBD1	TRBV28	TRBJ1-1	-	CASSPPTGGNTEAFF	TGTGCCAGCAGTCCCCCGACAGGGGGCAACACTGAAGCTTTCTTT
-	TRBV29-1	TRBJ1-2	-	CSVGGRLSNYGYTF	TGCAGCGTTGGGGGGAGGCTCTCTAACTATGGCTACACCTTC
TRBD1	TRBV5-4	TRBJ2-1	once	CASSLVQGAVGEQFF	TGTGCCAGCAGCTTGGTTCAGGGGGCTGTCGGTGAGCAGTTCTTC
TRBD1	TRBV24-1	TRBJ1-2	-	CATSDSTGPDGYTF	TGTGCCACCAGTGATTCGACAGGGCCCGATGGCTACACCTTC
TRBD1	TRBV6-5	TRBJ1-2	-	CASSQQGEIYGYTF	TGTGCCAGCAGTCAACAGGGGGAGATCTATGGCTACACCTTC
-	TRBV7-9	TRBJ1-1	-	CASSPWSRTEAFF	TGTGCCAGCAGCCCATGGAGTCGGACTGAAGCTTTCTTT
-	TRBV7-9	TRBJ1-5	-	CASSSLQGHQPQHF	TGTGCCAGCAGCTCCCTACAGGGACATCAGCCCCAGCATTTT
-	TRBV6-5	TRBJ1-3	-	CAASRDGNTIYF	TGTGCCGCCAGTCGGGATGGAAACACCATATATTTT
TRBD1	TRBV9	TRBJ1-4	-	CASSVGQGNEKLFF	TGTGCCAGCAGCGTCGGACAGGGCAATGAAAAACTGTTTTTT
-	TRBV21-1	TRBJ1-4	many	CASSKGSRWGPETQLFF	TGTGCCAGCAGCAAAGGATCGAGGTGGGGCCCCGAAACTCAACTGTTTTTT
TRBD1	TRBV11-2	TRBJ1-2	-	CASSPRTGEGNYGYTF	TGTGCCAGCAGCCCAAGGACAGGGGAGGGTAACTATGGCTACACCTTC
-	TRBV5-4	TRBJ1-1	once	CASSFLQANTEAFF	TGTGCCAGCAGTTTTTTGCAGGCGAACACTGAAGCTTTCTTT
-	TRBV18	TRBJ2-7	-	CASSPPSRGDEQYF	TGTGCCAGCTCACCACCGAGCAGGGGAGACGAGCAGTACTTC
-	TRBV2	TRBJ1-1	once	CASSGGHMNTEAFF	TGTGCCAGCAGTGGAGGACATATGAACACTGAAGCTTTCTTT
TRBD1	TRBV12-5	TRBJ1-1	-	CASGLASGTGVVEAFF	TGTGCTAGTGGTTTGGCTTCCGGGACAGGGGTGGTCGAAGCTTTCTTT
TRBD2	TRBV7-2	TRBJ2-1	-	CASRGTSAYNEQFF	TGTGCCAGCAGGGGGACTAGCGCTTACAATGAGCAGTTCTTC
-	TRBV6-6	TRBJ2-7	-	CASSYLGQPYEQYF	TGTGCCAGCAGTTACCTTGGACAGCCCTACGAGCAGTACTTC
-	TRBV7-9	TRBJ1-2	-	CASSLGSQFLYGYTF	TGTGCCAGCAGCTTAGGGTCCCAGTTTTTGTATGGCTACACCTTC
TRBD1	TRBV3-1/TRBV3-2	TRBJ1-2	-	CASSLGTGNTRYTF	TGTGCCAGCAGCCTCGGGACAGGCAACACGCGCTACACCTTC
-	TRBV27	TRBJ1-2	-	CASSSRTVNYGYTF	TGTGCCAGCAGTTCCCGGACAGTGAACTATGGCTACACCTTC
TRBD1	TRBV19	TRBJ2-7	-	CASSQGDRVDEQYF	TGTGCCAGTAGTCAAGGGGACAGGGTCGACGAGCAGTACTTC
-	TRBV5-4	TRBJ1-1	once	CASSSGRGNTEAFF	TGTGCCAGCAGTTCGGGGAGGGGGAACACTGAAGCTTTCTTT
-	TRBV30	TRBJ1-4	-	CAWSFRGNEKLFF	TGTGCCTGGAGTTTCCGCGGAAATGAAAAACTATTTTTT
-	TRBV6-5	TRBJ1-2	-	CASRLTGRARGYTF	TGTGCCAGCAGACTAACAGGGCGTGCGCGGGGCTACACCTTC
TRBD2	TRBV24-1	TRBJ2-3	few	CATSGSRSGGTDTQYF	TGTGCCACCAGTGGAAGCAGGAGCGGGGGCACAGATACGCAGTATTTT
TRBD1	TRBV19	TRBJ1-2	few	CASILGQAVTF	TGTGCCAGTATCTTAGGACAGGCCGTTACCTTC